These 23 T cell receptor beta chains were sequenced from one sample in a study of OX40 agonist ivuxolimab in advanced cancers. TCRdb keeps only in-frame clones here, not all; method: immunoSEQ multiplex PCR. The repertoire holds approximately 66,000 clones, with around 86% as singletons. The sample consisted of CD4+ or CD8+ T cells sorted from blood, taken in a trial of the OX40 agonist ivuxolimab. All receptors derive from an adult with an advanced solid tumor such as melanoma, head and neck, liver or kidney cancer.

The J gene is TRBJ1-3, the V gene TRBV10-3; D remains ambiguous. The germline CDR1 and CDR2 sequences are ENHRY and SYGVKD. This CDR3 has 15 residues. Deletions cut 0 bases from V and 0 bases from J, with 6 bases between. DNA for the CDR3: TGTGCCATCAGTGAGTCGGTGAACTCTGGAAACACCATATATTTT. Translated, it gives CAISESVNSGNTIYF.

The rearrangement links TRBV5-4 to TRBJ1-3; D call uncertain. Trimming shortened V by 4 bases and J by 0 bases, and 5 bases separated the two germline ends. The CDR3 is made up of 13 amino acids. Germline CDR1 SGHNT, CDR2 YYREEE (reference sequence). The CDR3 sequence: CASSQSSGNTIYF. The CDR3 DNA follows: TGTGCCAGCAGCCAGAGCTCTGGAAACACCATATATTTT.

The chain recombines TRBV30 with TRBJ2-3; 8 positions agree with TRBD2. V lost 5 bases to trimming and J lost 8 bases; unmatched junction nucleotides: 15. Germline V gives CDR1 GTSNPN, CDR2 SVGIG (reference sequence). The CDR3 has 15 amino acids. The CDR3 region is CAWAPRGRQRGTQYF. The CDR3, as DNA: TGTGCCTGGGCCCCCCGCGGGAGGCAAAGGGGTACGCAGTATTTT.

The chain has TRBV15 and TRBJ2-3; perhaps TRBD2 as D (5 bases). This CDR3 is built from 13 residues. The germline gives CDR1 LNHNV, CDR2 YYDKDF (reference sequence). V gave up 0 bases and J gave up 7 bases, with 8 bases separating them. CDR3 loop: CATSREDGNTQYF. For the CDR3, the DNA is TGTGCCACCAGCAGAGAAGACGGGAATACGCAGTATTTT.

The rearrangement uses TRBV7-3 and TRBJ2-3, with unresolved D. The CDR3 consists of 15 residues. V dropped 5 bases and J dropped 0 bases, with 12 bases sitting between them. CDR1 and CDR2 from the germline V gene are SGHTA and FQGTGA. The CDR3 DNA reads as TGTGCCAGCAGCCCCCTTGGAATTAGCACAGATACGCAGTATTTT. It specifies CASSPLGISTDTQYF.

This clone was picked up one time. The chain combines TRBV11-1 with TRBJ2-3, with 9 positions matching TRBD2. The CDR3 length is 16 residues. V was pared by 5 bases and J by 4 bases, with 10 bases of the junction left unmatched. Germline CDR1 SGHAT, CDR2 FQDESV (reference sequence). The CDR3 spells CASSEWTSAEADTQYF. The CDR3 DNA is TGTGCCAGCAGCGAATGGACTAGCGCAGAGGCAGATACGCAGTATTTT.

The DNA of the CDR3 is TGTGCCAGCTCACCATCGGGCAGGGCTTACGAGCAGTACTTC. This encodes CASSPSGRAYEQYF. The chain links TRBV18 to TRBJ2-7; tentative D call: TRBD1 (5 bases). Germline V gene lookup returns CDR1 KGHSH and CDR2 LQKENI. V dropped 2 bases and J dropped 4 bases, with 12 bases sitting between them. The CDR3 sequence is 14 residues long.

This clone was picked up a small number of times. The J gene is TRBJ1-4, the V gene TRBV7-6; TRBD1 aligns across 7 bases. The CDR3 runs 14 residues. Germline V lookup: CDR1 SGHVS, CDR2 FNYEAQ. J lost 8 bases, V lost 6 bases, and 9 bases had no gene match. The CDR3 here is CASSVNRGGEKLFF. The CDR3 region has the DNA TGTGCCAGCAGTGTTAACAGGGGAGGAGAAAAACTGTTTTTT.

This chain links TRBV11-3 with TRBJ2-1, with D uncertain. Trimming took off 0 bases at V and 5 bases at J, with 11 bases between the two ends. The CDR3 covers 15 residues. The germline gives CDR1 SGHNT, CDR2 YENEEA. CDR3 in amino acids: CASSLDGRPHNEQFF. DNA of the CDR3: TGTGCCAGCAGCTTAGACGGCCGGCCTCACAATGAGCAGTTCTTC.

V gene TRBV19 combines with J gene TRBJ1-4; a weak D match, TRBD1 (5 bases). Germline lookup yields CDR1 LNHDA and CDR2 SQIVND (reference sequence). The CDR3 consists of 16 residues. V lost 3 bases, J lost 2 bases, and 13 bases lay in between. This CDR3 reads CASSIVVRGTNEKLFF. In DNA, the CDR3 is TGTGCCAGTAGTATCGTGGTGAGGGGTACTAATGAAAAACTGTTTTTT.

The gene calls are TRBV5-1 and TRBJ1-1, with 8 bases lining up with TRBD1. The CDR3 has 17 residues. Germline V CDR1 and CDR2: SGHRS, YFSETQ. V shed 0 bases and J 6 bases; nucleotides not matched to a gene: 13. Here the CDR3 reads CASSLESLQGARAEAFF. CDR3 nucleotide sequence: TGCGCCAGCAGCTTGGAATCTCTGCAGGGGGCAAGGGCTGAAGCTTTCTTT.

This clone has just a few counts. This chain uses TRBV6-4 with TRBJ2-1, with 15 bases fitting TRBD2. From germline, CDR1 is MRHNA and CDR2 SNTAGT. After removal of 4 bases from V and 5 bases from J, the junction contained 3 bases not matched to a gene. This CDR3 is 16 amino acids long. In nucleotides, the CDR3 is TGTGCCAGCAGTGTGGGACTAGCGGGAGGAGACAATGAGCAGTTCTTC. Amino acids: CASSVGLAGGDNEQFF.

The gene calls are TRBV27 and TRBJ1-3; no firm D call. The CDR3 consists of 13 residues. V dropped 6 bases and J dropped 5 bases, with 11 bases sitting between them. Per germline, CDR1 MNHEY and CDR2 SMNVEV (reference sequence). The CDR3 DNA reads as TGTGCCAGCAGCTCTTCCAGGAGAAACACCATATATTTT. This translates into CASSSSRRNTIYF.

V is TRBV5-6 and J is TRBJ2-3, with 7 positions matching TRBD2. The trim removed 4 bases at V and 7 bases at J, leaving 18 bases unmatched. Germline CDR1 reads SGHDT; CDR2 reads YYEEEE. The CDR3 is 17 amino acids. CDR3 DNA sequence: TGTGCCAGCAGCGTTACTGGGCTGGCGGGAGTCCGTCATACGCAGTATTTT. This encodes CASSVTGLAGVRHTQYF.

V gene TRBV7-2 combines with J gene TRBJ1-6; D is possibly TRBD1 (6 bases). The CDR3 extends over 16 amino acids. Germline V CDR1 and CDR2: SGHTA, FQGNSA. Trimming removed 1 base from V and 6 bases from J, with 13 bases in between. The DNA of the CDR3 is TGTGCCAGCAGCTTAGGAGGGGGGCGCGGTAATTCACCCCTCCACTTT. Translated: CASSLGGGRGNSPLHF.

The chain employs TRBV11-3 and TRBJ2-7, with D uncertain. V dropped 1 base and J dropped 5 bases, with 9 bases sitting between them. Germline V gene lookup returns CDR1 SGHNT and CDR2 YENEEA. This CDR3 contains 13 residues. The CDR3 sequence is CASSLAAIDEQYF. Written as DNA, the CDR3 is TGTGCCAGCAGCTTAGCGGCAATTGACGAGCAGTACTTC.

The sample holds one count of this clone. This chain connects TRBV5-1 to TRBJ2-7; 9 bases agree with TRBD1. The germline gives CDR1 SGHRS, CDR2 YFSETQ. V lost 7 bases and J lost 7; bases outside the gene matches: 12. This CDR3 spans 14 amino acids. CDR3 DNA sequence: TGCGCCAGCGGTCTATGGGACAGGGTCAGGGAGCAGTACTTC. This translates into CASGLWDRVREQYF.

CDR3 sequence: CASSESQGGTDTQYF. Here the CDR3 DNA reads TGTGCCAGCAGTGAATCGCAGGGAGGCACAGATACGCAGTATTTT. This chain joins TRBV25-1 and TRBJ2-3; D is possibly TRBD1 or TRBD2 (5 bases each). Trimming shortened V by 1 base and J by 1 base, and 9 bases separated the two germline ends. Germline V gives CDR1 MGHDK, CDR2 SYGVNS. This CDR3 spans 15 amino acids. The whole variable domain, remainder taken from reference TRBV25-1 and TRBJ2-3, is EADIYQTPRYLVIGTGKKITLECSQTMGHDKMYWYQQDPGMELHLIHYSYGVNSTEKGDLSSESTVSRIRTEHFPLTLESARPSHTSQYLCASSESQGGTDTQYFGPGTRLTVL.

Concerning this clone itself: The junction shows a germline mismatch at one end, possibly a read error. V and J are TRBV7-9 and TRBJ1-3; D not resolved. CDR3 size: 12 residues. Germline V gives CDR1 SEHNR, CDR2 FQNEAQ (reference sequence). For the CDR3, the DNA is TGTGTCAGCAGCTACAGTGGAAACACCATATATTTT. Translated, it gives CVSSYSGNTIYF.

This CDR3 reads CASSLRDRGQGARTEAFF. As DNA, the CDR3 is TGCGCCAGCAGCTTGCGGGACCGGGGACAGGGGGCGCGTACTGAAGCTTTCTTT. The chain combines TRBV5-1 with TRBJ1-1; the match to TRBD1 covers 12 bases. After removal of 1 base from V and 5 bases from J, the junction contained 12 bases not matched to a gene. In germline, CDR1 is SGHRS, CDR2 YFSETQ. This CDR3 has 18 amino acids.

The rearrangement joins TRBV7-8 to TRBJ1-2; D call uncertain. The CDR3 covers 13 residues. Germline V gene lookup returns CDR1 SGHVS and CDR2 FQNEAQ. V lost 5 bases, J lost 4 bases, and 11 bases lay in between. The CDR3 DNA sequence: TGTGCCAGCAGCCCATCCCCCAGCTATGGCTACACCTTC. Its protein is CASSPSPSYGYTF. The variable domain in full, with the rest retrieved from reference TRBV7-8 and TRBJ1-2, is GAGVSQSPRYKVAKRGQDVALRCDPISGHVSLFWYQQALGQGPEFLTYFQNEAQLDKSGLPSDRFFAERPEGSVSTLKIQRTQQEDSAVYLCASSPSPSYGYTFGSGTRLTVV.

V and J are TRBV30 and TRBJ1-1, with D perhaps matching TRBD1 (5 bases). The V and J ends lost 4 bases and 0 bases respectively, with 18 bases between them. The CDR3 is made up of 16 amino acids. Germline values: CDR1 GTSNPN, CDR2 SVGIG (reference sequence). This CDR3 is CAWIGRAGIMNTEAFF. The CDR3 region has the DNA TGTGCCTGGATTGGGCGGGCAGGGATTATGAACACTGAAGCTTTCTTT.

This clone has only a few counts. The V and J genes are TRBV19 and TRBJ2-3, with D maybe TRBD1 (5 bases). The length of the CDR3 is 15 residues. The ends were cut back, 4 bases at V and 2 bases at J, with 13 bases in the middle. In germline, CDR1 is LNHDA, CDR2 SQIVND (reference sequence). CDR3 coding DNA: TGTGCCAGTAGTAACGCCCGACAGCCCACAGATACGCAGTATTTT. This sequence encodes CASSNARQPTDTQYF.